Reported below is one T cell receptor (beta chain). This sample is drawn from a study of blood T cell repertoires in COVID-19. Losses at the gene ends were 1 base for V and 3 bases for J; bases not matched to a gene: 5. Germline lookup yields CDR1 MNHEY and CDR2 SMNVEV (reference sequence). This CDR3 is built from 16 residues. Clinical histories supplied by participants themselves formed the basis of cohort assignment. Original processing notes: Reference gene primer amplification gave estimated nucleated cell counts. TCRdb keeps only in-frame clones here, not all; method: immunoSEQ multiplex PCR. V, J and clone size reflect that table, while D and trimming were determined from the DNA. The sample lists under 450,000 clones; less than 90% were seen once.

Sample: PBMCs or T cells enriched from blood (not recorded which). The TCR originated in a woman in her twenties or thirties who had recovered from COVID-19. This chain links TRBV27 with TRBJ2-1; 8 positions agree with TRBD2. CDR3 protein: CASSLYWREDYNEQFF. DNA of the CDR3: TGTGCCAGCAGTTTATATTGGCGGGAGGACTACAATGAGCAGTTCTTC.